The clone carrying this T cell receptor beta chain was counted once. TCRdb's table, derived via immunoSEQ multiplex PCR, lists solely in-frame clones and lacks some. Among about 28,000 clones listed, 75% to 95% were seen once. The sample originates from a study of T cell changes during pregnancy in multiple sclerosis. The V segment lost 7 bases and the J segment 5 bases; nucleotides outside the gene matches: 4. This CDR3 spans 14 amino acids. Germline V gene data show CDR1 as MNHNY and CDR2 as SVGAGI (reference sequence). The receptor was derived from a female donor with multiple sclerosis, enrolled in a pregnancy study. The material was CD8+ T cells from peripheral blood mononuclear cells, obtained before pregnancy. The V and J genes are TRBV6-6 and TRBJ2-1, with 11 positions matching TRBD2. The CDR3 DNA follows: TGTGCCAGCACCCCGGGACTAGCGGACAATGAGCAGTTCTTC. Translation gives CASTPGLADNEQFF.